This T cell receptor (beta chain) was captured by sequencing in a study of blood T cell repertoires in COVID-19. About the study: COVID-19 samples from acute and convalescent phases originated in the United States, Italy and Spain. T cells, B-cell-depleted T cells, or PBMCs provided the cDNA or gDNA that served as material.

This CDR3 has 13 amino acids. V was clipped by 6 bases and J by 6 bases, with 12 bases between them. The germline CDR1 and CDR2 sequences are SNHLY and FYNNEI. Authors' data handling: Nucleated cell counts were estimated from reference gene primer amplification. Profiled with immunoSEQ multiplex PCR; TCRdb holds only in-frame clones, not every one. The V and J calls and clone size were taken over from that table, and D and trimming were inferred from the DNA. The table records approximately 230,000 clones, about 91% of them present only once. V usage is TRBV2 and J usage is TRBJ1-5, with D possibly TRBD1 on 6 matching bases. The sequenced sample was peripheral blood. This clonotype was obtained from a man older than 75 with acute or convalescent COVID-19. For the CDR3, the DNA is TGTGCCAGCAGGCCAGGGGTAACTCAGCCCCAGCATTTT. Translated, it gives CASRPGVTQPQHF.